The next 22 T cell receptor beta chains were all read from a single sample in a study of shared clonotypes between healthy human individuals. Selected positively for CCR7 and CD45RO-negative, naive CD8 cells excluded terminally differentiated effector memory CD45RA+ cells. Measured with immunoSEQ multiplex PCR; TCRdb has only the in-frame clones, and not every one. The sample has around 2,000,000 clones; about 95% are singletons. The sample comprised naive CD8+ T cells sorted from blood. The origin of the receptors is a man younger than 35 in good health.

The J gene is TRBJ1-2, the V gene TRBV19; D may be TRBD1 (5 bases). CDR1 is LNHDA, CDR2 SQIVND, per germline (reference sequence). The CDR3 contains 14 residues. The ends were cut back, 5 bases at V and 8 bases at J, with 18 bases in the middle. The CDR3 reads CASSAASGTAGYTF. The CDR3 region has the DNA TGTGCCAGTAGTGCCGCCTCCGGGACGGCCGGCTACACCTTC.

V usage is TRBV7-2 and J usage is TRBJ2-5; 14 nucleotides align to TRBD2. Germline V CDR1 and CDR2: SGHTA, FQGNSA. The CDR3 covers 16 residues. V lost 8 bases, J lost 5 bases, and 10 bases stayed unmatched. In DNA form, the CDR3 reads TGTGCCAGCTTCTCTGGGACTAGCGGGAGCCAGGAGACCCAGTACTTC. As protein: CASFSGTSGSQETQYF.

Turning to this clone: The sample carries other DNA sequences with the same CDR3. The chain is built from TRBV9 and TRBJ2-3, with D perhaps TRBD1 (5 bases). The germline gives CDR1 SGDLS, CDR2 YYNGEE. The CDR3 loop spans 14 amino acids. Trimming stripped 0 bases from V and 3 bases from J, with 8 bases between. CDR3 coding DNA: TGTGCCAGCAGCGTAGGGGCAGGGACAGATACGCAGTATTTT. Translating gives CASSVGAGTDTQYF.

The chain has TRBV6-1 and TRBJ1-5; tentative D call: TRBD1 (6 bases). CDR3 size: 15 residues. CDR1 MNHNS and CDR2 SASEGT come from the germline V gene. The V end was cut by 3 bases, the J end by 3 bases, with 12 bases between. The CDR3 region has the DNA TGTGCCAGCAGTGATAGGACAGTCTTCAATCAGCCCCAGCATTTT. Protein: CASSDRTVFNQPQHF.

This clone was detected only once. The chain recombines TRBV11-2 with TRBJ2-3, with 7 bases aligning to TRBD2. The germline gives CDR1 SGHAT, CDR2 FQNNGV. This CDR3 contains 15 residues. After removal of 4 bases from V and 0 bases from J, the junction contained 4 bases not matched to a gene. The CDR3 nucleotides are TGTGCCAGCAGCTCGTCTAGCGGAAGCACAGATACGCAGTATTTT. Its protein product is CASSSSSGSTDTQYF.

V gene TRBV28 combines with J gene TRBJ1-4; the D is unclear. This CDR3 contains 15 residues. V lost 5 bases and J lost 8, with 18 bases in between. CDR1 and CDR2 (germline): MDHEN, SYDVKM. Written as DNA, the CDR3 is TGTGCCAGCAGTCCGACGGGGAGGGTGGAGGAAAAACTGTTTTTT. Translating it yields CASSPTGRVEEKLFF.

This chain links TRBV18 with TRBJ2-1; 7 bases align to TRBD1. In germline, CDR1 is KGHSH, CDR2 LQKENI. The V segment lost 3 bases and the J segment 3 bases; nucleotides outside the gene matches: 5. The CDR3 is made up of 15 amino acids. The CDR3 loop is CASSPEGGYYNEQFF. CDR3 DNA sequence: TGTGCCAGCTCACCTGAAGGGGGCTACTACAATGAGCAGTTCTTC.

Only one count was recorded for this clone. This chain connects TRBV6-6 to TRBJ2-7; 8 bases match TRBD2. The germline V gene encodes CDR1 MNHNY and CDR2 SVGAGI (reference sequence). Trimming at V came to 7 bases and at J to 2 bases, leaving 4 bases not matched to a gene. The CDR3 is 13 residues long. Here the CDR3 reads CASNIAGPYEQYF. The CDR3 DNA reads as TGTGCCAGCAACATAGCGGGACCCTACGAGCAGTACTTC.

The CDR3 nucleotides read TGTGCCAGCAGCTCCCCGGGACTAGCGGGTTCCGGGGACACCGGGGAGCTGTTTTTT. It codes for CASSSPGLAGSGDTGELFF. The chain links TRBV11-3 to TRBJ2-2, with 12 bases lining up with TRBD2. Germline V lookup: CDR1 SGHNT, CDR2 YENEEA. Unmatched junction bases numbered 12, after V lost 4 bases and J lost 3 bases. The CDR3 sequence is 19 residues long. Combining the CDR3 with reference TRBV11-3 and TRBJ2-2 gives the whole variable domain EAGVVQSPRYKIIEKKQPVAFWCNPISGHNTLYWYLQNLGQGPELLIRYENEEAVDDSQLPKDRFSAERLKGVDSTLKIQPAELGDSAVYLCASSSPGLAGSGDTGELFFGEGSRLTVL.

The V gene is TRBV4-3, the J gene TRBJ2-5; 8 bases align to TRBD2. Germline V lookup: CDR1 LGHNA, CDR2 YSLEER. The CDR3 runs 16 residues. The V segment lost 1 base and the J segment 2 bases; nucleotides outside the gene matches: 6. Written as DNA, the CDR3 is TGCGCCAGCAGCCAAGGCCTAGCGGGCCAGCAAGAGACCCAGTACTTC. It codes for CASSQGLAGQQETQYF.

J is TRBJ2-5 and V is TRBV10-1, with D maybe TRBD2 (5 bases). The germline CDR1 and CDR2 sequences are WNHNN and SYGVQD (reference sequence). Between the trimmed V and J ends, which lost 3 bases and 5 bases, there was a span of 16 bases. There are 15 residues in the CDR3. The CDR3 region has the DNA TGCGCCAGCAGTGATGGAGGAACTGTGGGGGAGACCCAGTACTTC. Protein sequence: CASSDGGTVGETQYF.

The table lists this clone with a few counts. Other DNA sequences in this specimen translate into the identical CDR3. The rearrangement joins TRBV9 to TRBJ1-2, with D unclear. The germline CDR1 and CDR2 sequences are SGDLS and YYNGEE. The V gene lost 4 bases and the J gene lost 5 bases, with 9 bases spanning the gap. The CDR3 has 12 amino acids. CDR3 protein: CASSPGPYGYTF. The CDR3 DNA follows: TGTGCCAGCAGCCCAGGTCCTTATGGCTACACCTTC.

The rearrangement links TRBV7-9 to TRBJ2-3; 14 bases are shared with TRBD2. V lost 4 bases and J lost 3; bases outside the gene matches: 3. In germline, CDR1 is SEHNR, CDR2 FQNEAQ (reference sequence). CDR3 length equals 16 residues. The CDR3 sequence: CASSWGLAGVTDTQYF. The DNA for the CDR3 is TGTGCCAGCAGCTGGGGACTAGCGGGAGTAACAGATACGCAGTATTTT. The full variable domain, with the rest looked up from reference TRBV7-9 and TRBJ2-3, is DTGVSQNPRHKITKRGQNVTFRCDPISEHNRLYWYRQTLGQGPEFLTYFQNEAQLEKSRLLSDRFSAERPKGSFSTLEIQRTEQGDSAMYLCASSWGLAGVTDTQYFGPGTRLTVL.

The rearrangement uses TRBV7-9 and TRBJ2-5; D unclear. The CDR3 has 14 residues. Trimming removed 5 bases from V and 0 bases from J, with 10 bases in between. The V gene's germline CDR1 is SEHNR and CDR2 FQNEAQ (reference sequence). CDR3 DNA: TGTGCCAGCAGCGCAGGACCTAACCAAGAGACCCAGTACTTC. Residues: CASSAGPNQETQYF.

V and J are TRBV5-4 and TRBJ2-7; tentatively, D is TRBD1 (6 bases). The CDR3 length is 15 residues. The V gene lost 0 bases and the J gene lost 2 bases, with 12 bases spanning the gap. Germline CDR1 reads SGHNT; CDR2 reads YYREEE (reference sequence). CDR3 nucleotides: TGTGCCAGCAGCTTGGAATACAGGGAGCCCTACGAGCAGTACTTC. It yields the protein CASSLEYREPYEQYF.

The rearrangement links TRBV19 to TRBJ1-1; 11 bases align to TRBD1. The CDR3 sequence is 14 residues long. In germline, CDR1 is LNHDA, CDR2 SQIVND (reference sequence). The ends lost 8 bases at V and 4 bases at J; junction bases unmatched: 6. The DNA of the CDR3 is TGTGCCAGTTGGACAGGGGGCTGGAGCACTGAAGCTTTCTTT. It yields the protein CASWTGGWSTEAFF.

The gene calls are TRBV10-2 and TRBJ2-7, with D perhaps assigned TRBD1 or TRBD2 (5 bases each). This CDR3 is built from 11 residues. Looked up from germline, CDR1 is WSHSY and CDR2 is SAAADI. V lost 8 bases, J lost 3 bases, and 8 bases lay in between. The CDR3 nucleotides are TGCGCCAGCCGGGACGGCTACGAGCAGTACTTC. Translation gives CASRDGYEQYF.

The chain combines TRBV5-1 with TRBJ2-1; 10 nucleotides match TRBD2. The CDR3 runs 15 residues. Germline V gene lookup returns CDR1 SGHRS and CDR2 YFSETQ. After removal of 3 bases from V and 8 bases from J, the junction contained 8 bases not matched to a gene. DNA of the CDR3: TGCGCCAGCAGCTATATAGCGGGAGGTCCCGATGAGCAGTTCTTC. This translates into CASSYIAGGPDEQFF.

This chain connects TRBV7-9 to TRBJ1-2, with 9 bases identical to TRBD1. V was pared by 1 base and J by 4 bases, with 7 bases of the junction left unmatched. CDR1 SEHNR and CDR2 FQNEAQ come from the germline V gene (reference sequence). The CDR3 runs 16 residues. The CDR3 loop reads CASSLEGQGLVYGYTF. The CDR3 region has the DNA TGTGCCAGCAGCTTAGAGGGACAGGGCCTAGTCTATGGCTACACCTTC.

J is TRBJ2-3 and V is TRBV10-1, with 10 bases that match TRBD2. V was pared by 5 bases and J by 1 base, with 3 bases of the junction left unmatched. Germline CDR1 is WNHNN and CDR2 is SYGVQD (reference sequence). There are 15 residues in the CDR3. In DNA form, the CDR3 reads TGCGCCAGCAGTTTGCTAGCGGGAGGCACAGATACGCAGTATTTT. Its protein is CASSLLAGGTDTQYF.

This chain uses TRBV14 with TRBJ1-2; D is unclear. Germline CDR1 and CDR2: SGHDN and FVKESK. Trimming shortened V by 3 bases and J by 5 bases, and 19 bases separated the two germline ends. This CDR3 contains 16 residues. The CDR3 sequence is CASSQVVTGGEYGYTF. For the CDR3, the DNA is TGTGCCAGCAGCCAGGTAGTAACGGGAGGTGAATATGGCTACACCTTC. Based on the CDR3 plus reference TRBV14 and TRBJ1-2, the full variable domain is EAGVTQFPSHSVIEKGQTVTLRCDPISGHDNLYWYRRVMGKEIKFLLHFVKESKQDESGMPNNRFLAERTGGTYSTLKVQPAELEDSGVYFCASSQVVTGGEYGYTFGSGTRLTVV.

DNA of the CDR3: TGTGCCAGCAGAGACAGGGGTAATTCCTACGAGCAGTACTTC. Translated: CASRDRGNSYEQYF. The chain recombines TRBV6-1 with TRBJ2-7; 8 bases agree with TRBD1. Losses at the gene ends were 6 bases for V and 1 base for J; bases not matched to a gene: 5. The germline gives CDR1 MNHNS, CDR2 SASEGT. This CDR3 region has 14 residues.